This is a list of T cell receptor beta chains from one sample in a study of blood T cells in healthy people across ages. TCRdb used MiXCR to reprocess the 5' RACE reads, holding one entry per CDR3 protein. This table has about 640,000 distinct CDR3 sequences, roughly 58% appearing once. Sequenced input: blood. The origin of the receptors is a man aged 55 to 70 in good health. The CDR3 runs from the conserved cysteine through the conserved F or W. The D gene is left open where the match is weak. Size values are once, few and many counts, or a class for expanded clones, and some rows have none.

clone size: few; D gene: NA; V gene: TRBV20-1; J gene: TRBJ2-1; CDR3 DNA: TGCAGTGTTATAAGCGGGCACAATGAGCAGTTCTTC; CDR3 protein: CSVISGHNEQFF
clone size: NA; D gene: NA; V gene: TRBV6-2/TRBV6-3; J gene: TRBJ2-5; CDR3 DNA: TGTGCCAGCAGTTCGGGTGGGGCAAGCCAAGAGACCCAGTACTTC; CDR3 protein: CASSSGGASQETQYF
clone size: NA; D gene: NA; V gene: TRBV5-5; J gene: TRBJ1-4; CDR3 DNA: TGTGCCAGCAGCCGACAGAAAGCAACTAATGAAAAACTGTTTTTT; CDR3 protein: CASSRQKATNEKLFF
clone size: NA; D gene: NA; V gene: TRBV2; J gene: TRBJ2-5; CDR3 DNA: TGTGCCAGCAGTGGGGGGCTTTACAATGAGCAGTACTTC; CDR3 protein: CASSGGLYNEQYF
clone size: NA; D gene: NA; V gene: TRBV11-3; J gene: TRBJ2-1; CDR3 DNA: TGTGCCAGCAGCCAGCAGGGGCACGAGCAGTTCTTC; CDR3 protein: CASSQQGHEQFF
clone size: NA; D gene: TRBD2; V gene: TRBV20-1; J gene: TRBJ2-1; CDR3 DNA: TGCAGTGCTCCCTGGCGGGGGGCTGGGGATGAGCAGTTCTTC; CDR3 protein: CSAPWRGAGDEQFF
clone size: few; D gene: NA; V gene: TRBV29-1; J gene: TRBJ2-5; CDR3 DNA: TGCAGCGCCGATGCCTCGGAGTCAAGAGACTGGACCCAGTACTTC; CDR3 protein: CSADASESRDWTQYF
clone size: NA; D gene: TRBD1; V gene: TRBV27; J gene: TRBJ1-6; CDR3 DNA: TGTGCCAGCAGTTTAAGTCGGGGGGCAGGGGGATCACCCCTCCACTTT; CDR3 protein: CASSLSRGAGGSPLHF
clone size: NA; D gene: NA; V gene: TRBV7-2; J gene: TRBJ1-2; CDR3 DNA: TGTGCCAGCAGCTTAGGGGGAGGACAGAACTATGGCTACACCTTC; CDR3 protein: CASSLGGGQNYGYTF
clone size: NA; D gene: NA; V gene: TRBV27; J gene: TRBJ2-7; CDR3 DNA: TGTGCCAGCAGTCCACGGACTGCGTTCTACGAGCAGTACTTC; CDR3 protein: CASSPRTAFYEQYF
clone size: NA; D gene: NA; V gene: TRBV29-1; J gene: TRBJ2-1; CDR3 DNA: TGCAGCGTTCGGGGGCGCGGTCTCTCCTACAATGAGCAGTTCTTC; CDR3 protein: CSVRGRGLSYNEQFF
clone size: NA; D gene: NA; V gene: TRBV20-1; J gene: TRBJ2-7; CDR3 DNA: TGCAGTGCTAAGGGGTCCTCCTACGAGCAGTACTTC; CDR3 protein: CSAKGSSYEQYF
clone size: many; D gene: TRBD1; V gene: TRBV5-1; J gene: TRBJ2-5; CDR3 DNA: TGCGCCAGCAGCCTCCGGACAGGCCAAGAGACCCAGTACTTC; CDR3 protein: CASSLRTGQETQYF
clone size: few; D gene: NA; V gene: TRBV18; J gene: TRBJ2-5; CDR3 DNA: TGTGCCAGCTCACGGGACATGCAAGAGACCCAGTACTTC; CDR3 protein: CASSRDMQETQYF
clone size: NA; D gene: NA; V gene: TRBV4-1; J gene: TRBJ1-5; CDR3 DNA: TGCGCCAGCAGCCAAGATCAGGGTGCAGGGCAGCCCCAGCATTTT; CDR3 protein: CASSQDQGAGQPQHF
clone size: few; D gene: TRBD1; V gene: TRBV9; J gene: TRBJ2-5; CDR3 DNA: TGTGCCAGCAGCGTGGGGACAGAACAAGAGACCCAGTACTTC; CDR3 protein: CASSVGTEQETQYF
clone size: NA; D gene: NA; V gene: TRBV7-9; J gene: TRBJ2-6; CDR3 DNA: TGTGCCGGCACCCCCCCAGGGGACTGGGCCAACGTCCTGACTTTC; CDR3 protein: CAGTPPGDWANVLTF
clone size: NA; D gene: NA; V gene: TRBV6-6; J gene: TRBJ1-1; CDR3 DNA: TGTGCCAGCAGTTATCCCCCGGGACTGGGGTACACTGAAGCTTTCTTT; CDR3 protein: CASSYPPGLGYTEAFF
clone size: NA; D gene: TRBD1; V gene: TRBV20-1; J gene: TRBJ2-3; CDR3 DNA: TGCAGTGCACCTCCTTCAGGGGGCACCACAGGTACGCAGTATTTT; CDR3 protein: CSAPPSGGTTGTQYF
clone size: NA; D gene: NA; V gene: TRBV29-1; J gene: TRBJ2-3; CDR3 DNA: TGCAGCGTTGAAACACAGACCAAAAAGACCACGCAGTATTTT; CDR3 protein: CSVETQTKKTTQYF
clone size: few; D gene: TRBD1; V gene: TRBV29-1; J gene: TRBJ2-5; CDR3 DNA: TGCAGCGGTGGACAGGGGAAAGAGACCCAGTACTTC; CDR3 protein: CSGGQGKETQYF
clone size: few; D gene: NA; V gene: TRBV25-1; J gene: TRBJ1-2; CDR3 DNA: TGTGCCACTCGGGGCAGGGGTGTGATCTATGGCTACACCTTC; CDR3 protein: CATRGRGVIYGYTF
clone size: NA; D gene: NA; V gene: TRBV3-1; J gene: TRBJ1-2; CDR3 DNA: TGTGCCAGCAGCCAAGATAGAGGACACCCCACCTTC; CDR3 protein: CASSQDRGHPTF
clone size: NA; D gene: NA; V gene: TRBV6-1; J gene: TRBJ1-2; CDR3 DNA: TGTGCCAGCAGTGAAGCGCTTCTTGGCTACACCTTC; CDR3 protein: CASSEALLGYTF
clone size: NA; D gene: NA; V gene: TRBV7-8; J gene: TRBJ2-2; CDR3 DNA: TGTGCCAGCACCAAATCCGGGCCAAACACCGGGGAGCTGTTTTTT; CDR3 protein: CASTKSGPNTGELFF
clone size: NA; D gene: TRBD1; V gene: TRBV5-5; J gene: TRBJ1-2; CDR3 DNA: TGTGCCAGCAGCTTGGACGGGACAGGGGCCCCCTATGGCTACACCTTC; CDR3 protein: CASSLDGTGAPYGYTF
clone size: many; D gene: TRBD1; V gene: TRBV20-1; J gene: TRBJ2-5; CDR3 DNA: TGCAGTGCTAGACTGGGGACAGGGGGCTTAAAGACCCAGTACTTC; CDR3 protein: CSARLGTGGLKTQYF
clone size: few; D gene: TRBD1; V gene: TRBV28; J gene: TRBJ2-5; CDR3 DNA: TGTGCCAGCACCAAAATTCAGGACAGGGGGCAGGAGACCCAGTACTTC; CDR3 protein: CASTKIQDRGQETQYF
clone size: NA; D gene: NA; V gene: TRBV5-1; J gene: TRBJ2-3; CDR3 DNA: TGCGCCAGCAGTGAGGGCTTGGGTACGCAGTATTTT; CDR3 protein: CASSEGLGTQYF
clone size: few; D gene: TRBD1; V gene: TRBV28; J gene: TRBJ1-4; CDR3 DNA: TGTGCCAGCAGCAAACAGGGGTTAAATGAAAAACTGTTTTTT; CDR3 protein: CASSKQGLNEKLFF
clone size: NA; D gene: TRBD2; V gene: TRBV20-1; J gene: TRBJ2-7; CDR3 DNA: TGCAGTGCTATAGCCCTCGGGACTACCAACTACGAGCAGTACTTC; CDR3 protein: CSAIALGTTNYEQYF
clone size: NA; D gene: TRBD1; V gene: TRBV29-1; J gene: TRBJ2-1; CDR3 DNA: TGCAGCACCCGGACAGGTACCTACAATGAGCAGTTCTTC; CDR3 protein: CSTRTGTYNEQFF
clone size: few; D gene: TRBD2; V gene: TRBV7-9; J gene: TRBJ2-5; CDR3 DNA: TGTGCCAGCAGCGTGTGGACTAGCCCGCAAGAGACCCAGTACTTC; CDR3 protein: CASSVWTSPQETQYF
clone size: NA; D gene: TRBD2; V gene: TRBV19; J gene: TRBJ2-1; CDR3 DNA: TGTGCCAGTAGTAGGCTAGCGGTTTACAATGAGCAGTTCTTC; CDR3 protein: CASSRLAVYNEQFF
clone size: few; D gene: NA; V gene: TRBV5-1; J gene: TRBJ2-2; CDR3 DNA: TGTGCCAGCAGCTTAGACGGGAACACCGGGGAGCTGTTTTTT; CDR3 protein: CASSLDGNTGELFF
clone size: NA; D gene: NA; V gene: TRBV6-5; J gene: TRBJ2-3; CDR3 DNA: TGTGCCAGCAGTTACCAGAGAGCTAGCACAGATACGCAGTATTTT; CDR3 protein: CASSYQRASTDTQYF
clone size: NA; D gene: NA; V gene: TRBV29-1; J gene: TRBJ2-5; CDR3 DNA: TGCAGCTCAGTGGACAGTGAAGAGACCCAGTACTTC; CDR3 protein: CSSVDSEETQYF
clone size: NA; D gene: NA; V gene: TRBV7-2; J gene: TRBJ1-6; CDR3 DNA: TGTGCCAGCAGCTGGGACAAGCGGTCACCCCTCCACTTT; CDR3 protein: CASSWDKRSPLHF